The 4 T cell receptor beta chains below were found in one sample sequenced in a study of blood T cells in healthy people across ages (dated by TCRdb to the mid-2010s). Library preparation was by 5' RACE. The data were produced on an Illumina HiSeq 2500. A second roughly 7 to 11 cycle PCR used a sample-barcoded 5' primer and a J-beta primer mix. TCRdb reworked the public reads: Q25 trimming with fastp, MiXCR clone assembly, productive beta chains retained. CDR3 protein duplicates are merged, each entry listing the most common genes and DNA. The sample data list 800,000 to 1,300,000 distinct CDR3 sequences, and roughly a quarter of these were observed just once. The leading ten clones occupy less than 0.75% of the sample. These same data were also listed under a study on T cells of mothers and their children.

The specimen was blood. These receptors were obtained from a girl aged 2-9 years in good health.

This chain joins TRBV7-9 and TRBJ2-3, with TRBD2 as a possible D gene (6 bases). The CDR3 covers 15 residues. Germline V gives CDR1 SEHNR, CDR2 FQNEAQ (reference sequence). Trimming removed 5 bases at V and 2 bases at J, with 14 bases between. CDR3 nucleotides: TGTGCCAGCAGCACCCGGGGGTCGGACACAGATACGCAGTATTTT. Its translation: CASSTRGSDTDTQYF.

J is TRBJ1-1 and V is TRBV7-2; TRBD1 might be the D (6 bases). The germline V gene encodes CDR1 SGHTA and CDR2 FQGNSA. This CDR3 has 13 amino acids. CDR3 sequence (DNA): TGTGCTACAGTGTGGACAGCGAACACTGAAGCTTTCTTT. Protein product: CATVWTANTEAFF.

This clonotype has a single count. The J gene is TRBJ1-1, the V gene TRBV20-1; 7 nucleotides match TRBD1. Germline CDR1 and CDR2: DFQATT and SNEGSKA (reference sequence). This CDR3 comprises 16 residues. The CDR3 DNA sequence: TGCAGCGGATTCGCTACCCAGGGGGGACGGGACACTGAAGCTTTCTTT. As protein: CSGFATQGGRDTEAFF.

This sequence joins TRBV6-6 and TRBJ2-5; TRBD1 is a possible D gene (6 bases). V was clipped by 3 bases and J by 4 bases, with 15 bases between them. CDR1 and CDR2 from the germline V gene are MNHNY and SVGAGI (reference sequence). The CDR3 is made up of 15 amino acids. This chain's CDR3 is CASSYVGARGETQYF. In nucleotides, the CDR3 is TGTGCCAGCAGTTATGTGGGGGCACGAGGAGAGACCCAGTACTTC.